This TCR beta chain derives from a study of regulatory T cells in long-lasting Graves disease. Regarding the study as a whole: The TCR repertoire of persistent Graves' patients was less diverse than that of newly diagnosed ones. Patients with persistent disease showed a bias toward TRBV28, TRBJ1-2 and TRBJ2-5.

Trimming removed 4 bases from V and 0 bases from J, with 10 bases in between. The CDR3 is 15 residues long. From germline, CDR1 is MDHEN and CDR2 SYDVKM. Time point in this sample: persistent/refractory GD, antithyroid drugs over 5 years with positive TRAb. From PBMCs, RNA was extracted and then used to make the TCR library. TCR beta libraries were built with iRepertoire HTBI primers and Arm-PCR of CDR3 regions. Original processing notes: Looking across samples, the authors found some 60 TRBV and fewer than 15 TRBJ segments. TCRdb redid the calling of the multiplex PCR reads with MiXCR, one entry per CDR3 protein. The V and J calls come from TCRdb's annotation, not from the publication. The table includes around 430,000 distinct CDR3 sequences, around a fifth detected once. Remarks on this clonotype: The antigen is not known.

The receptor was isolated from a female donor with Graves disease. The starting material was peripheral blood mononuclear cells (PBMCs), obtained when the disease was refractory, from a patient treated with antithyroid drugs. The rearrangement uses TRBV28 and TRBJ2-1; D may be TRBD1 (6 bases). The CDR3 region is CASSSRGSSYNEQFF. The CDR3 DNA reads as TGTGCCAGCAGTTCAAGGGGGAGCTCCTACAATGAGCAGTTCTTC.